Listed below are T cell receptor beta chains from one sample, sequenced in a study of T cells after yellow fever vaccination. TCRdb processed the 5' RACE reads anew with MiXCR; each CDR3 protein has one entry. In the table there are some 400,000 distinct CDR3 sequences, 15% to 20% of which are singletons. This material consisted of PBMCs, taken before the yellow fever booster vaccination. The receptors were gathered from a man younger than 35 who received the YFV17D yellow fever vaccine. The CDR3 runs from the conserved cysteine through the conserved F or W. Fields, in order: D gene, clone size, V gene, J gene, CDR3 DNA, CDR3 protein. A D gene is named only where the DNA matches it firmly. Clone size is given for some rows only: seen once, a few or many times, or a class if the clone is expanded.

>TRBD1|few|TRBV10-3|TRBJ1-2
TGTGCCATCAGTCAGACAGGGAGCTATGGCTACACCTTC
CAISQTGSYGYTF
>-|few|TRBV7-2|TRBJ1-5
TGTGCCAGCAGCCGAGGCCAGACCAATCAGCCCCAGCATTTT
CASSRGQTNQPQHF
>TRBD1|-|TRBV7-2|TRBJ1-5
TGTGCCAGCAGCCCCTACGGGACAGGGTTGGATCAGCCCCAGCATTTT
CASSPYGTGLDQPQHF
>TRBD1|-|TRBV5-1|TRBJ1-1
TGCGCCAGCAGTTCCGGACAGGGGGTGAACACTGAAGCTTTCTTT
CASSSGQGVNTEAFF
>-|-|TRBV15|TRBJ2-1
TGTGCCACCAGCAGAAGGGGTATCAATGAGCAGTTCTTC
CATSRRGINEQFF
>-|-|TRBV7-6|TRBJ2-6
TGTGCCAGCAGCTCGGGATCTCTCGATGGGGCCAACGTCCTGACTTTC
CASSSGSLDGANVLTF
>TRBD1|few|TRBV6-1|TRBJ2-3
TGTGCCAGCTACGAGGGGGCGGAGGTAGATACGCAGTATTTT
CASYEGAEVDTQYF
>-|few|TRBV20-1|TRBJ2-6
TGCAGTGGTGGGGGGTCTGGGGCCAACGTCCTGACTTTC
CSGGGSGANVLTF
>-|few|TRBV7-6|TRBJ1-6
TGTGCCAGCAGCTTAGTGACTAGGCCTGGCTTCTTTGATTCACCCCTCCACTTT
CASSLVTRPGFFDSPLHF
>-|-|TRBV27|TRBJ2-6
TGTGCCAGCACCCTGGGGAGCTCTGGGGCCAACGTCCTGACTTTC
CASTLGSSGANVLTF
>-|few|TRBV3-1|TRBJ1-1
TGTGCCAGCAGCCAAGGGGGCTGGGAAGCTTTCTTT
CASSQGGWEAFF
>-|-|TRBV11-2|TRBJ1-1
TGTGCCAGCAGCGCCGGCGGGACGGTGAACACTGAAGCTTTCTTT
CASSAGGTVNTEAFF
>TRBD1|-|TRBV4-2|TRBJ2-2
TGTGCCAGCAGCCAAGAAAGACAGGGGAATGGCGGGGAGCTGTTTTTT
CASSQERQGNGGELFF
>-|-|TRBV7-9|TRBJ1-5
TGTGCCAGCAGCGGGACTGATAGCAATCAGCCCCAGCATTTT
CASSGTDSNQPQHF
>TRBD1|-|TRBV4-3|TRBJ2-4
TGCGCCAGCAGCCAAGGGCGGGACAGGGGTGCGGAGAACATTCAGTACTTC
CASSQGRDRGAENIQYF
>-|-|TRBV6-5|TRBJ1-1
TGTGCCAGCAGTTATTCATTTCAGGGTACTGAAGCTTTCTTT
CASSYSFQGTEAFF
>-|many|TRBV4-3|TRBJ2-5
TGCGCCAGCAGCCAAGATATCCAGGGGACGTCCCAGTACTTC
CASSQDIQGTSQYF
>TRBD1|few|TRBV19|TRBJ2-6
TGTGCCAGTAGTGTATTCAGGGGGCAGGCTGGGGCCAACGTCCTGACTTTC
CASSVFRGQAGANVLTF
>TRBD2|-|TRBV5-1|TRBJ2-3
TGCGCCAGCAGCTTGGATCCCGGGGGGGCACCAGATACGCAGTATTTT
CASSLDPGGAPDTQYF
>TRBD1|few|TRBV4-1|TRBJ1-1
TGCGCCAGCAGCCTCTCCGGGACAGGGGGTTGGACTGAAGCTTTCTTT
CASSLSGTGGWTEAFF
>-|-|TRBV11-2|TRBJ2-1
TGTGCCAGCAGCCGGGCGGGGGCAATCATCGATGAGCAGTTCTTC
CASSRAGAIIDEQFF
>-|many|TRBV4-3|TRBJ2-3
TGCGCCAGCAGCCAAGTCATCGGCACGACGGATACGCAGTATTTT
CASSQVIGTTDTQYF
>-|-|TRBV10-3|TRBJ2-7
TGTGCCATCAGTCCTACAGGGCTGGGAGTATACGAGCAGTACTTC
CAISPTGLGVYEQYF
>-|many|TRBV7-6|TRBJ2-5
TGTGCCAGCAGCCCAGGCGGCAGGGCGTGGGAGACCCAGTACTTC
CASSPGGRAWETQYF
>-|-|TRBV7-2|TRBJ1-4
TGTGCCAGCAGTCAGGGTCTGGGTAATGAAAAACTGTTTTTT
CASSQGLGNEKLFF
>-|-|TRBV11-2|TRBJ2-4
TGTGCCAGCAGCGCAGGGTACGGGAACATTCAGTACTTC
CASSAGYGNIQYF
>-|few|TRBV15|TRBJ1-1
TGTGCCACCCTAGGACATGCCGGTCGCACTGAAGCTTTCTTT
CATLGHAGRTEAFF
>TRBD2|-|TRBV6-5|TRBJ2-1
TGTGCCAGCAGTTACTCGACTAGCGGGAGCGAGTTCTTC
CASSYSTSGSEFF
>-|-|TRBV20-1|TRBJ1-2
TGCAGTGCTAGACCACAAACTGAGGTCTACACCTTC
CSARPQTEVYTF
>-|few|TRBV6-5|TRBJ1-1
TGTGCCAGCAGTTACATTCAGACTATGTCTACTGAAGCTTTCTTT
CASSYIQTMSTEAFF
>-|-|TRBV12-5|TRBJ1-1
TGTGCTAGTGGTTTGATGGGGGGGAACACTGAAGCTTTCTTT
CASGLMGGNTEAFF
>TRBD1|-|TRBV5-7|TRBJ2-2
TGTGCCAGCAGCCGACGACAGGGTTTAAACACCGGGGAGCTGTTTTTT
CASSRRQGLNTGELFF
>TRBD2|many|TRBV24-1|TRBJ2-1
TGTGCCACCAGTGACACATCCGCTAGCGGGGGCCTAAGCTCCTACAATGAGCAGTTCTTC
CATSDTSASGGLSSYNEQFF
>TRBD1|few|TRBV29-1|TRBJ1-1
TGCAGCGTCCGGACAGGGGGCTTAAACACTGAAGCTTTCTTT
CSVRTGGLNTEAFF
>-|-|TRBV20-1|TRBJ2-1
TGCAGTGCTAGGGGGGCTGAGCAGTTCTTC
CSARGAEQFF
>-|-|TRBV5-5|TRBJ2-3
TGTGCCAGCAGCTTGGGTACGGGGGTGAAAGATACGCAGTATTTT
CASSLGTGVKDTQYF
>TRBD2|-|TRBV7-3|TRBJ2-4
TGTGCCAGCAGCCTCGCTTTTGGGACTAGCGGGGCCCTAGCCAAAAACATTCAGTACTTC
CASSLAFGTSGALAKNIQYF
>-|many|TRBV11-2|TRBJ2-3
TGTGCCAGCAGCTTAGATCGGCGAAATACGCAGTATTTT
CASSLDRRNTQYF
>-|-|TRBV4-1|TRBJ2-2
TGCGCCAGCAGCCAAGAGACACAGGGAACCGGGGAGCTGTTTTTT
CASSQETQGTGELFF
>-|few|TRBV6-1|TRBJ1-2
TGTGCCAGCAGTGAAGGGATCCCCTATGGCTACACCTTC
CASSEGIPYGYTF
>-|-|TRBV20-1|TRBJ2-2
TGCAGTGCTAGAGATAAGTCCGGGAAGTTCGCGAACACCGGGGAGCTGTTTTTT
CSARDKSGKFANTGELFF
>TRBD1|-|TRBV6-5|TRBJ2-1
TGTGCCAGCAGTCGGACAGGGGAGAATGAGCAGTTCTTC
CASSRTGENEQFF
>-|once|TRBV4-2|TRBJ2-7
TGTGCCAGCAGCCAAGAGGCAGGGATAAGACACGAGCAGTACTTC
CASSQEAGIRHEQYF
>-|few|TRBV4-3|TRBJ2-1
TGCGCCAGCAGCCAAGGGATAGTTTACAATGAGCAGTTCTTC
CASSQGIVYNEQFF
>-|-|TRBV13|TRBJ2-7
TGTGCCAGCAGTTCAGGCCGAGCTAACAGAGACTACGAGCAGTACTTC
CASSSGRANRDYEQYF
>-|many|TRBV9|TRBJ2-6
TGTGCCAGCAGCGATCCCAAGGGCGAGATCTCTGGGGCCAACGTCCTGACTTTC
CASSDPKGEISGANVLTF
>-|few|TRBV6-5|TRBJ2-1
TGTGCCAGCAGTTACTCGAAGTCTAGTTATGAGCAGTTCTTC
CASSYSKSSYEQFF
>-|few|TRBV4-2|TRBJ2-7
TGTGCCAGCAGCCGAAGGGGAAGCCCCTACGAGCAGTACTTC
CASSRRGSPYEQYF
>TRBD1|-|TRBV4-1|TRBJ2-2
TGCGCCAGCAGGCAACAGGGGGCTCGCACCGGGGAGCTGTTTTTT
CASRQQGARTGELFF
>-|-|TRBV12-5|TRBJ2-6
TGTGCTAGTGGGCTAACAGGCTCTGGGGCCAACGTCCTGACTTTC
CASGLTGSGANVLTF
>TRBD1|-|TRBV5-1|TRBJ2-1
TGCGCCAGCAGCTTGGGGGACAGGGCCTACAATGAGCAGTTCTTC
CASSLGDRAYNEQFF
>-|-|TRBV28|TRBJ1-2
TGTGCCGTGCAGAGAGACTATGGCTACACCTTC
CAVQRDYGYTF
>-|many|TRBV5-6|TRBJ1-1
TGTGCCAGCAGCTTGTGGGATCTGGGCACTGAAGCTTTCTTT
CASSLWDLGTEAFF
>TRBD1|-|TRBV10-3|TRBJ2-1
TGTGCCATCAGTGAGGGACAGGGGTACAATGAGCAGTTCTTC
CAISEGQGYNEQFF
>TRBD1|-|TRBV5-1|TRBJ2-5
TGCGCCAGCAGCGGAGGACAGGGGGCTCAGGAGACCCAGTACTTC
CASSGGQGAQETQYF
>TRBD1|-|TRBV7-9|TRBJ1-5
TGTGCCAGCAGGGGACAGGGGGCCCAGCCCCAGCATTTT
CASRGQGAQPQHF
>-|few|TRBV4-3|TRBJ2-1
TGCGCCAGGGCTTGGAGAGACTGTAGCTCCTACAATGAGCAGTTCTTC
CARAWRDCSSYNEQFF
>-|-|TRBV5-1|TRBJ1-3
TGCGCCAGCGCGCAGCATTCTGGAAACACCATATATTTT
CASAQHSGNTIYF
>-|-|TRBV3-1|TRBJ2-1
TGTGCCAGCAGCCAAGATACGGGGACCAGATTCGGTGAGCAGTTCTTC
CASSQDTGTRFGEQFF
>-|many|TRBV18|TRBJ1-1
TGTGCCAGCTCACCAACAAGCACTGAAGCTTTCTTT
CASSPTSTEAFF